One T cell receptor (beta chain) is described in this entry. The V gene lost 3 bases and the J gene lost 3 bases, with 6 bases spanning the gap. CDR3 length: 12 residues. Germline V CDR1 and CDR2: ENHRY, SYGVKD. Generated by immunoSEQ multiplex PCR, the TCRdb table keeps only in-frame clones and is missing some. Here the sample spans over 95,000 clones, about four fifths being singletons. The data were taken from a study of blood T cell repertoires in COVID-19. The sequencing sample was made of peripheral blood. V gene TRBV10-3 combines with J gene TRBJ2-7, with D unresolved. The sequence was obtained from a human donor in a cohort sampled during active COVID-19. In nucleotides, the CDR3 is TGTGCCATCAGTGACAGGAACTACGAGCAGTACTTC. This gives the protein CAISDRNYEQYF.